Listed here are 21 T cell receptor beta chains from one sample, sequenced in a study of blood T cells in healthy people across ages (dated by TCRdb to the mid-2010s). Libraries were built with 5' RACE. This sample was sequenced with an Illumina HiSeq 2500. The second PCR ran for roughly 7 to 11 cycles and used a J-beta primer mix along with a sample-barcoded 5' primer. In TCRdb, the public reads were trimmed at Q25 with fastp and aligned with MiXCR, with productive beta chains retained. Each entry merges the rows of one CDR3 protein and shows their most common DNA and genes. Recorded for this sample are 1.5 million to 2 million distinct CDR3 sequences; approximately 28% of them occurred a single time. 7.7% of the sample goes to the ten largest clones. Sequencing used blood. The receptors originated from a woman aged 25 to 39 in good health.

The rearrangement uses TRBV7-6 and TRBJ2-5, with 9 bases fitting TRBD2. Germline CDR1 reads SGHVS; CDR2 reads FNYEAQ. The CDR3 runs 14 residues. V dropped 4 bases and J dropped 11; count of bases not matched to a gene: 11. The CDR3 loop reads CASSSGLARGEQYF. The CDR3 coding sequence is TGTGCCAGCAGCTCCGGACTAGCGAGAGGAGAGCAGTACTTC.

The CDR3 DNA sequence: TGTGCCAGCAGTTATTGTGGGAGCTCCTACAATGAGCAGTTCTTC. Residues: CASSYCGSSYNEQFF. The chain carries TRBV6-2 or TRBV6-3 and TRBJ2-1, with D possibly matching TRBD2 (5 bases). The V and J ends lost 3 bases and 0 bases respectively, with 9 bases between them. In germline, CDR1 is MNHEY, CDR2 SVGEGT. This CDR3 has 15 residues.

This clonotype was recorded a few times. This chain joins TRBV20-1 and TRBJ2-1; D gene unclear. Trimming took 1 base from V and 4 from J, leaving 11 bases between them. The CDR3 spans 14 residues. CDR1 and CDR2 (germline): DFQATT, SNEGSKA (reference sequence). For the CDR3, the DNA is TGCAGTGCTAGAGGCCAGCTTCTTTACAATGAGCAGTTCTTC. This encodes CSARGQLLYNEQFF.

This clonotype was found a few times. V gene TRBV6-5 combines with J gene TRBJ2-1; D is uncertain. The germline gives CDR1 MNHEY, CDR2 SVGAGI. V was trimmed by 5 bases and J by 5 bases, leaving 16 bases between them. The CDR3 contains 15 residues. The CDR3 protein is CASSPTWTADNEQFF. The CDR3 nucleotides read TGTGCCAGCAGTCCTACTTGGACGGCGGACAATGAGCAGTTCTTC.

This clonotype was recorded many times. The rearrangement links TRBV12-3 or TRBV12-4 to TRBJ1-2; tentative D call: TRBD1 (5 bases). There are 14 residues in the CDR3. Trimming cost V 4 bases and J 2 bases, with 11 bases left between them. The CDR3 region has the DNA TGTGCCAGCAGTTCCCGACAGATAAACTATGGCTACACCTTC. This codes for CASSSRQINYGYTF.

The table lists this clonotype with a few counts. The rearrangement links TRBV7-2 to TRBJ2-3; 7 bases map to TRBD1. CDR3 size: 17 residues. The V segment lost 3 bases and the J segment 7 bases; nucleotides outside the gene matches: 16. Germline values: CDR1 SGHTA, CDR2 FQGNSA. The CDR3 protein is CASSFPREGQTVHTQYF. Written as DNA, the CDR3 is TGTGCCAGCAGCTTCCCCCGTGAGGGACAGACCGTCCATACGCAGTATTTT.

The genes are TRBV7-2 and TRBJ2-3; tentative D call: TRBD1 (6 bases). The germline V and J ends were trimmed by 6 bases and 4 bases, with 14 bases remaining between them. The CDR3 runs 14 residues. Per germline, CDR1 SGHTA and CDR2 FQGNSA. Written as DNA, the CDR3 is TGTGCCAGCAGTTCACAGGGTCCGGCAGATACGCAGTATTTT. It specifies CASSSQGPADTQYF.

CDR3 sequence: CASSEMGTANTGELFF. The CDR3 DNA sequence: TGTGCCAGCAGTGAGATGGGTACGGCCAACACCGGGGAGCTGTTTTTT. The V call is TRBV2, the J call TRBJ2-2; D unresolved. The CDR3 is 16 residues long. V was cut by 3 bases and J by 2 bases, with 13 bases left in between. The germline CDR1 and CDR2 sequences are SNHLY and FYNNEI.

This sequence joins TRBV6-2 or TRBV6-3 and TRBJ2-7; TRBD1 aligns across 10 bases. V trimming: 7 bases; J trimming: 6 bases; junction bases outside the gene matches: 6. Germline lookup yields CDR1 MNHEY and CDR2 SVGEGT. This CDR3 has 13 residues. The CDR3 sequence: CASTPDRGGEQYF. In nucleotides, the CDR3 is TGTGCCAGCACCCCGGACAGGGGGGGCGAGCAGTACTTC.

This clonotype was picked up many times. The chain joins TRBV20-1 to TRBJ2-7; 11 bases are a match to TRBD2. The V segment lost 7 bases and the J segment 2 bases; nucleotides outside the gene matches: 4. Germline V CDR1 and CDR2: DFQATT, SNEGSKA (reference sequence). The CDR3 sequence is 13 residues long. CDR3 in DNA: TGCAGTGGTAGCGGGAGGGAAGCCTACGAGCAGTACTTC. Translation: CSGSGREAYEQYF.

This CDR3 is CASGTGVNTGELFF. As DNA, the CDR3 is TGTGCCAGCGGGACAGGGGTGAACACCGGGGAGCTGTTTTTT. This sequence joins TRBV9 and TRBJ2-2, with TRBD1 matching 10 bases. J lost 1 base, V lost 7 bases, and 1 base had no gene match. Looked up from germline, CDR1 is SGDLS and CDR2 is YYNGEE. The CDR3 runs 14 residues.

As regards this clonotype: A much larger clone is a single base away; this may be a read error. The chain recombines TRBV6-5 with TRBJ2-7; D is perhaps TRBD2 (7 bases). The germline CDR1 and CDR2 sequences are MNHEY and SVGAGI. Trimming cost V 5 bases and J 9 bases, with 20 bases left between them. The CDR3 is 14 amino acids. In DNA, the CDR3 is TGTGCCAGCAGTGACGGCGGTAGTAGGGGGGGGCAGTACTTC. This gives the protein CASSDGGSRGGQYF.

This chain uses TRBV27 with TRBJ1-5, with D possibly TRBD1 on 6 matching bases. Germline loops: CDR1 MNHEY, CDR2 SMNVEV (reference sequence). The CDR3 has 14 amino acids. The V and J ends lost 5 bases and 5 bases respectively, with 13 bases between them. CDR3 sequence reads: CASSLQGGHQPQHF. CDR3 sequence (DNA): TGTGCCAGCAGTCTACAGGGTGGTCATCAGCCCCAGCATTTT.

The gene calls are TRBV7-9 and TRBJ2-5, with TRBD1 as a possible D gene (6 bases). Germline-derived CDR1 and CDR2 are SEHNR and FQNEAQ (reference sequence). The CDR3 covers 15 residues. V was cut by 5 bases and J by 1 base, with 14 bases left in between. The CDR3 loop reads CASSPKGVLQETQYF. DNA for the CDR3: TGTGCCAGCAGCCCGAAGGGGGTCCTCCAAGAGACCCAGTACTTC.

This clonotype has more than one count but fewer than ten. The chain uses TRBV27 and TRBJ1-2, with D possibly TRBD1 on 6 matching bases. Trimming pared 2 bases from V and 4 bases from J, leaving 17 bases between. Germline V gene lookup returns CDR1 MNHEY and CDR2 SMNVEV (reference sequence). There are 16 residues in the CDR3. CDR3 sequence reads: CASSLTGAGLSYGYTF. The CDR3 DNA reads as TGTGCCAGCAGTTTAACGGGGGCAGGTTTAAGCTATGGCTACACCTTC.

V gene TRBV6-5 combines with J gene TRBJ2-7, with TRBD1 identical over 8 bases. The ends lost 5 bases at V and 5 bases at J; junction bases unmatched: 11. The V gene's germline CDR1 is MNHEY and CDR2 SVGAGI. CDR3 size: 15 residues. For the CDR3, the DNA is TGTGCCAGCAGTCAGGCGTGGGCAGGGGGCCACGAGCAGTACTTC. Protein sequence: CASSQAWAGGHEQYF.

The chain joins TRBV7-2 to TRBJ2-1; D gene unclear. The germline CDR1 and CDR2 sequences are SGHTA and FQGNSA. V was clipped by 4 bases and J by 0 bases, with 7 bases between them. The CDR3 contains 14 residues. Written as DNA, the CDR3 is TGTGCCAGCAGCTCGGACGGCTCCTACAATGAGCAGTTCTTC. Its protein is CASSSDGSYNEQFF.

This clonotype has just a few counts. The chain joins TRBV20-1 to TRBJ2-1; no definite D call. This CDR3 has 16 amino acids. Looked up from germline, CDR1 is DFQATT and CDR2 is SNEGSKA (reference sequence). Trimming left V 6 bases short and J 0 bases short, with 18 bases between. In DNA, the CDR3 is TGCAGTGCGATCGTGACCCACCGGAGCTCCTACAATGAGCAGTTCTTC. Amino acid sequence: CSAIVTHRSSYNEQFF.

This clonotype was recorded a few times. The chain couples TRBV21-1 to TRBJ2-5; the table's D call, TRBD2, has no DNA check behind it. The tail of the sequence fits TRBJ2-7 better, so the J call may be wrong. TRBV21-1 is described as a pseudogene. The CDR3 totals 16 residues. The CDR3 coding sequence is TGTGCCAGCAGCAAAGCATCGGCAGGGTGGTTGGACGAGCAGTACTTC. Translating it yields CASSKASAGWLDEQYF.

The chain is built from TRBV6-6 and TRBJ2-6; D not resolved. The germline CDR1 and CDR2 sequences are MNHNY and SVGAGI (reference sequence). V lost 2 bases and J lost 1, with 9 bases in between. This CDR3 contains 16 residues. This CDR3 reads CASSYPLGSGANVLTF. In nucleotides, the CDR3 is TGTGCCAGCAGTTACCCTCTTGGGTCTGGGGCCAACGTCCTGACTTTC.

This clonotype has a handful of counts. The chain carries TRBV5-6 and TRBJ2-7; 7 positions agree with TRBD1. Unmatched junction bases numbered 9, after V lost 4 bases and J lost 5 bases. This CDR3 is built from 14 residues. Germline assignment: CDR1 SGHDT and CDR2 YYEEEE. Here the CDR3 DNA reads TGTGCCAGCAGCCAACCGGGACAGATCCACGAGCAGTACTTC. Amino acids: CASSQPGQIHEQYF. Full variable domain (missing parts from reference TRBV5-6 and TRBJ2-7): DAGVTQSPTHLIKTRGQQVTLRCSPKSGHDTVSWYQQALGQGPQFIFQYYEEEERQRGNFPDRFSGHQFPNYSSELNVNALLLGDSALYLCASSQPGQIHEQYFGPGTRLTVT.